Shown below are 9 T cell receptor beta chains from a single sample sequenced in a study of cytomegalovirus exposure and HLA in healthy donors. Both 60 Vbeta primers and 13 Jbeta primers went into the PCR. Clones were read by immunoSEQ multiplex PCR, and TCRdb kept only the in-frame ones, dropping some. The sample lists under 200,000 clones, about four fifths seen once, with roughly 7% in the top ten. Sequenced material: PBMCs. Source of these receptors: a male donor in good health and CMV-seropositive.

This sequence joins TRBV2 and TRBJ1-6; 7 bases are a match to TRBD1. This CDR3 is built from 15 residues. The V gene end was trimmed by 6 bases and the J gene end by 5 bases; junction bases not matched to a gene: 7. In germline, CDR1 is SNHLY, CDR2 FYNNEI. For the CDR3, the DNA is TGTGCCAGCAGCCTCCGACAGGGTGATAATTCACCCCTCCACTTT. Its translation: CASSLRQGDNSPLHF.

The V and J genes are TRBV2 and TRBJ2-7; D uncertain. The V end was cut by 0 bases, the J end by 1 base, with 13 bases between. Germline CDR1 reads SNHLY; CDR2 reads FYNNEI. There are 16 residues in the CDR3. The CDR3 nucleotides read TGTGCCAGCAGTGAAGCGCCGAGTTTCCCTTCCTACGAGCAGTACTTC. Protein product: CASSEAPSFPSYEQYF.

The V and J genes are TRBV13 and TRBJ1-1; TRBD1 matches at 9 bases. The CDR3 loop spans 15 amino acids. Germline CDR1 PRHDT, CDR2 FYEKMQ (reference sequence). Trimming at V came to 4 bases and at J to 5 bases, leaving 8 bases not matched to a gene. The CDR3, as DNA: TGTGCCAGCAGCTCCTGGACAGGGGTATATACTGAAGCTTTCTTT. Its translation: CASSSWTGVYTEAFF. Together with reference TRBV13 and TRBJ1-1, the CDR3 gives the full variable domain: AAGVIQSPRHLIKEKRETATLKCYPIPRHDTVYWYQQGPGQDPQFLISFYEKMQSDKGSIPDRFSAQQFSDYHSELNMSSLELGDSALYFCASSSWTGVYTEAFFGQGTRLTVV.

The V gene is TRBV13, the J gene TRBJ1-1; possible D gene TRBD1, 5 bases. V shed 5 bases and J shed 12 bases, with 16 bases lying between them. Germline CDR1 PRHDT, CDR2 FYEKMQ (reference sequence). The CDR3 sequence is 12 residues long. The chain's CDR3 is CASSLDGGRPFF. The CDR3 nucleotides read TGTGCCAGCAGCCTGGACGGGGGTCGTCCTTTCTTT.

The chain combines TRBV6-1 with TRBJ2-2; maybe TRBD2 (5 bases). Trimming removed 3 bases from V and 5 bases from J, with 16 bases in between. CDR3 length: 16 residues. The germline V gene encodes CDR1 MNHNS and CDR2 SASEGT. CDR3 residues: CASSDPRGSGTGELFF. The CDR3 DNA sequence: TGTGCCAGCAGTGACCCCCGCGGGTCGGGGACCGGGGAGCTGTTTTTT.

The chain couples TRBV19 to TRBJ1-2; 7 nucleotides match TRBD1. V trimming: 3 bases; J trimming: 0 bases; junction bases outside the gene matches: 7. The CDR3 sequence is 16 residues long. CDR1 and CDR2 from the germline V gene are LNHDA and SQIVND (reference sequence). CDR3 nucleotides: TGTGCCAGTAGTATCAGCCCGACAGGGACTAACTATGGCTACACCTTC. Residues: CASSISPTGTNYGYTF.

The rearrangement links TRBV5-1 to TRBJ2-3; TRBD1 aligns across 8 bases. Germline V gene data show CDR1 as SGHRS and CDR2 as YFSETQ. Germline trimming cut 5 bases from V and 5 bases from J; bases unmatched to any gene: 7. The CDR3 contains 14 residues. The CDR3 nucleotides are TGCGCCAGCAGTACCGACAGGGGTGAAGATACGCAGTATTTT. Amino acid sequence: CASSTDRGEDTQYF.

V and J are TRBV6-1 and TRBJ2-7; the D is unclear. This CDR3 comprises 14 residues. Per germline, CDR1 MNHNS and CDR2 SASEGT. Trimming pared 5 bases from V and 0 bases from J, leaving 11 bases between. The CDR3 DNA reads TGTGCCAGCAGTCAGCCAGGCCGCTCCTACGAGCAGTACTTC. Amino acid sequence: CASSQPGRSYEQYF.

V usage is TRBV5-1 and J usage is TRBJ2-3; D might be TRBD1 (6 bases). Germline CDR1 SGHRS, CDR2 YFSETQ. This CDR3 region has 14 residues. Trimming took 7 bases from V and 4 from J, leaving 16 bases between them. The CDR3 loop reads CASSPREGADTQYF. The DNA for the CDR3 is TGCGCCAGCTCACCCAGAGAGGGGGCAGATACGCAGTATTTT.